The present TCR beta chain was sequenced within a study of blood T cell repertoires in COVID-19. Study-level information: PBMCs, B-cell-depleted T cells, or T cells provided the cDNA or gDNA that made up the material.

Germline V gene lookup returns CDR1 MGHRA and CDR2 YSYEKL. The CDR3 runs 15 residues. After removal of 0 bases from V and 10 bases from J, the junction contained 3 bases not matched to a gene. Sequenced by immunoSEQ multiplex PCR; TCRdb stores in-frame clones only, minus some. There are 200,000 to 300,000 clones in the sample; roughly nine tenths occur only once, and less than 3% lies in the top ten. Cohort placement rested on clinical history that participants reported themselves. The sample consisted of PBMCs or T cells enriched from blood (not recorded which). The TCR comes from a woman younger than 30 who had recovered from COVID-19. This chain links TRBV4-1 with TRBJ2-1; 13 bases fit TRBD2. The CDR3 is CASSQDTSGGAEQFF. CDR3 bases: TGCGCCAGCAGCCAAGATACTAGCGGGGGGGCGGAGCAGTTCTTC.